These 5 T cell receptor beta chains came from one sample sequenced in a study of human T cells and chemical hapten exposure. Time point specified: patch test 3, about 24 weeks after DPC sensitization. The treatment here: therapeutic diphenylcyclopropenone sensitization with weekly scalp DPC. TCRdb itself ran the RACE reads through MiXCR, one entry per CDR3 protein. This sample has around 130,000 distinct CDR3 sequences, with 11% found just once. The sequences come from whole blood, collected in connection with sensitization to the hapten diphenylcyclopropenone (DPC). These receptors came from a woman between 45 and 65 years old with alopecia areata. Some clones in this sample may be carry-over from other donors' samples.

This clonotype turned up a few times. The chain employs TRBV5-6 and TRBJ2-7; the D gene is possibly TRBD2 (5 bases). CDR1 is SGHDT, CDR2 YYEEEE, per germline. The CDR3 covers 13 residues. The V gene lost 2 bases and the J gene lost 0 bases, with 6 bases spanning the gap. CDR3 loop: CASSFTSSYEQYF. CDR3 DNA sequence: TGTGCCAGCAGCTTCACTAGCTCCTACGAGCAGTACTTC.

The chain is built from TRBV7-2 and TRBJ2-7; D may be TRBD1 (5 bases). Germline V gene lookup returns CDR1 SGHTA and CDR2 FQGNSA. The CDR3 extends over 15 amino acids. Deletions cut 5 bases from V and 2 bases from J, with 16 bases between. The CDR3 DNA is TGTGCCAGCAGCCTTAGCTTCGACAGTGCCTACGAGCAGTACTTC. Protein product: CASSLSFDSAYEQYF.

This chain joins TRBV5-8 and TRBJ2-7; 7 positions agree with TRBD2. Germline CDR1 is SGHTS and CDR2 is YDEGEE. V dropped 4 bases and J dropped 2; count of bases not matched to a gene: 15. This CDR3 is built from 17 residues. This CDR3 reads CASSRQWGGQPAYEQYF. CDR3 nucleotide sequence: TGTGCCAGCAGCCGGCAGTGGGGAGGGCAGCCGGCCTACGAGCAGTACTTC.

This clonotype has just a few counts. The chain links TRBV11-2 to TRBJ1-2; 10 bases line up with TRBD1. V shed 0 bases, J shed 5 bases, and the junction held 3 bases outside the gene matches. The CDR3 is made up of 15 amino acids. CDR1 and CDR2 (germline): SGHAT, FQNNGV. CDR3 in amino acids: CASSLEQDRGYGYTF. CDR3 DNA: TGTGCCAGCAGCTTAGAGCAGGACAGGGGGTATGGCTACACCTTC. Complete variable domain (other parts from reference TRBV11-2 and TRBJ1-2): EAGVAQSPRYKIIEKRQSVAFWCNPISGHATLYWYQQILGQGPKLLIQFQNNGVVDDSQLPKDRFSAERLKGVDSTLKIQPAKLEDSAVYLCASSLEQDRGYGYTFGSGTRLTVV.

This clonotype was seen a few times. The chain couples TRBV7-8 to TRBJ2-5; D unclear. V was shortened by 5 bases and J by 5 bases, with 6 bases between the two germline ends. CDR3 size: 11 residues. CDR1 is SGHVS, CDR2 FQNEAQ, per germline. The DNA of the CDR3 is TGTGCCAGCAGCCGTATGGAGACCCAGTACTTC. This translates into CASSRMETQYF.